This T cell receptor (beta chain) was identified in a study of blood T cell repertoires in COVID-19. Study details: Collection of acute and convalescent COVID-19 samples took place in the United States, Italy and Spain. The analysed material was cDNA or gDNA that came from T cells, B-cell-depleted T cells, or PBMCs.

Under the authors' procedure: Amplifying reference gene primers gave estimates of nucleated cell counts. Clones were read by immunoSEQ multiplex PCR, and TCRdb kept only the in-frame ones, dropping some. V, J and clone size were drawn from that table, and D and trimming were deduced from the DNA. The table shows some 99,000 clones, with approximately 81% occurring only once. The germline V and J ends were trimmed by 5 bases and 1 base, with 9 bases remaining between them. From germline, CDR1 is LNHDA and CDR2 SQIVND (reference sequence). The CDR3 loop spans 14 amino acids. Material for sequencing was peripheral blood. The rearrangement uses TRBV19 and TRBJ1-5; TRBD1 is a possible D gene (5 bases). This receptor was identified in a woman of 80 years or more with acute or convalescent COVID-19. The CDR3 region has the DNA TGTGCCAGTAGTCCAGGGCGAAGCAATCAGCCCCAGCATTTT. Protein: CASSPGRSNQPQHF.